This TCR beta chain was recovered during a study of Tregs in tolerant kidney transplant recipients. Study details: Donor B cells were activated less than 11 days on CD40L-expressing 3T3 cells. Antibodies separated recipient from donor cells.

V lost 2 bases and J lost 2, with 10 bases in between. The CDR3 contains 14 residues. Germline V gives CDR1 SGHTS, CDR2 YDEGEE. The method was immunoSEQ multiplex PCR; TCRdb's version includes in-frame clones alone and lacks a portion of them. Of 5,000 to 6,500 clones in the sample, nearly 90% were seen once. Study-level points and caveats: No direct test of biological reproducibility was done here.

As to this clone: Its antigen is unknown.

The specimen comprised Tregs from blood cultured with allogeneic cells, sampled before the transplant. This chain joins TRBV5-8 and TRBJ1-1, with a tentative D call TRBD1 (5 bases). The origin of this receptor is a human patient who received a combined kidney and bone marrow transplant. The chain's CDR3 is CASSFLQGNTEAFF. The CDR3 coding sequence is TGTGCCAGCAGCTTCCTCCAGGGCAACACTGAAGCTTTCTTT. The whole variable domain, filled in from reference TRBV5-8 and TRBJ1-1, reads EAGVTQSPTHLIKTRGQQATLRCSPISGHTSVYWYQQALGLGLQFLLWYDEGEERNRGNFPPRFSGRQFPNYSSELNVNALELEDSALYLCASSFLQGNTEAFFGQGTRLTVV.